The 18 T cell receptor beta chains below come from one sample, sequenced in a study of blood T cell repertoires in COVID-19. Method: immunoSEQ multiplex PCR; TCRdb's copy keeps in-frame clones and lacks some. The profile shows more than 200,000 clones, approximately 78% of them singletons. Sequencing was done on a sample of peripheral blood. All receptors come from a woman older than 75 with acute or convalescent COVID-19.

The J gene is TRBJ1-6, the V gene TRBV10-3, with 9 bases identical to TRBD1. The junction had 6 bases not matched to a gene; V was cut back by 6 bases and J by 9 bases. The CDR3 spans 14 residues. CDR1 is ENHRY, CDR2 SYGVKD, per germline. CDR3 region: CAISRTGEGSPLHF. In DNA form, the CDR3 reads TGTGCCATCAGCCGGACAGGGGAAGGTTCACCCCTCCACTTT.

The chain is built from TRBV20-1 and TRBJ2-5; 10 bases are a match to TRBD2. Germline loops: CDR1 DFQATT, CDR2 SNEGSKA (reference sequence). The CDR3 is 14 amino acids. Trimming cost V 3 bases and J 5 bases; bases outside gene matches: 6. CDR3 nucleotide sequence: TGCAGTGCTAGTGATACTAGCGGGGCGGAGACCCAGTACTTC. It codes for CSASDTSGAETQYF.

This chain connects TRBV7-2 to TRBJ1-5; D is ambiguous. The CDR3 totals 16 residues. The V gene lost 0 bases and the J gene lost 9 bases, with 18 bases spanning the gap. Germline CDR1 reads SGHTA; CDR2 reads FQGNSA. The CDR3 protein is CASSLAHSSNGPPQHF. For the CDR3, the DNA is TGTGCCAGCAGCTTAGCGCACAGTTCAAATGGGCCGCCCCAGCATTTT.

The chain recombines TRBV5-1 with TRBJ2-1; 8 positions match TRBD2. V was clipped by 0 bases and J by 5 bases; unmatched bases: 7. This CDR3 contains 16 residues. Germline loops: CDR1 SGHRS, CDR2 YFSETQ. CDR3 coding DNA: TGCGCCAGCAGCTTGGATGCTGCGGGAGGCAACAATGAGCAGTTCTTC. Translated: CASSLDAAGGNNEQFF.

V gene TRBV12-3 or TRBV12-4 combines with J gene TRBJ1-1; the D is unclear. The CDR3 runs 13 residues. The V and J ends lost 2 bases and 7 bases respectively, with 11 bases between them. The chain's CDR3 is CASSLFWGDEAFF. CDR3 bases: TGTGCCAGCAGTTTATTTTGGGGAGATGAAGCTTTCTTT.

The V call is TRBV7-8, the J call TRBJ2-1; weak D call: TRBD2 (5 bases). Germline V gene lookup returns CDR1 SGHVS and CDR2 FQNEAQ. This CDR3 has 18 residues. V dropped 7 bases and J dropped 4 bases, with 26 bases sitting between them. This CDR3 reads CASNSRITVSLAYNEQFF. CDR3 bases: TGTGCCAGCAACTCCAGAATTACAGTCTCGCTAGCTTACAATGAGCAGTTCTTC.

V and J are TRBV11-3 and TRBJ2-2, with D maybe TRBD1 (5 bases). Germline V lookup: CDR1 SGHNT, CDR2 YENEEA. The V and J ends lost 4 bases and 5 bases respectively, with 11 bases between them. The CDR3 extends over 14 amino acids. The CDR3 region has the DNA TGTGCCAGCAGCTGGTCAGGGTGGACCGGGGAGCTGTTTTTT. It encodes CASSWSGWTGELFF.

The chain is built from TRBV29-1 and TRBJ1-4, with 10 bases identical to TRBD1. V shed 7 bases and J 7 bases; nucleotides not matched to a gene: 3. CDR1 is SQVTM and CDR2 is ANQGSEA in the germline V gene. The length of the CDR3 is 12 residues. CDR3 DNA: TGCAGCGGCGGGACAGGGGTTGAAAAACTGTTTTTT. As protein: CSGGTGVEKLFF.

The V gene is TRBV6-6, the J gene TRBJ2-7; 9 nucleotides match TRBD1. Germline V gives CDR1 MNHNY, CDR2 SVGAGI (reference sequence). This CDR3 region has 15 residues. The ends lost 4 bases at V and 6 bases at J; junction bases unmatched: 10. The CDR3 region is CASSSLRDREGEQYF. The CDR3 DNA is TGTGCCAGCAGTTCACTCCGGGACAGGGAAGGCGAGCAGTACTTC.

The chain joins TRBV3-1 (or the pseudogene TRBV3-2) to TRBJ1-2; no definite D call. V was pared by 5 bases and J by 5 bases, with 12 bases between. Germline V gives CDR1 LGHDT, CDR2 YNNKEL (reference sequence). This CDR3 is 13 amino acids long. DNA for the CDR3: TGTGCCAGCAGCTCAGACGGGATTTATGGCTACACCTTC. This codes for CASSSDGIYGYTF.

J is TRBJ2-1 and V is TRBV3-1 (or the pseudogene TRBV3-2), with TRBD2 identical over 11 bases. The CDR3 spans 16 residues. Trimming removed 4 bases from V and 7 bases from J; junction bases left unmatched: 9. The germline V gene encodes CDR1 LGHDT and CDR2 YNNKEL (reference sequence). CDR3 in amino acids: CASSPLQGLADNEQFF. DNA of the CDR3: TGTGCCAGCAGCCCACTCCAGGGACTAGCGGATAATGAGCAGTTCTTC.

The CDR3 sequence: CASSEYWTGYSGTQYF. As DNA, the CDR3 is TGCGCCAGCAGTGAGTACTGGACAGGGTATAGTGGTACGCAGTATTTT. This rearrangement joins TRBV10-2 to TRBJ2-3; 8 bases are shared with TRBD1. The CDR3 loop spans 16 amino acids. Germline V gene lookup returns CDR1 WSHSY and CDR2 SAAADI. Trimming took 1 base from V and 8 from J; bases not matched to a gene: 11.

The chain carries TRBV3-1 (or the pseudogene TRBV3-2) and TRBJ2-7; TRBD2 agrees at 12 bases. The CDR3 extends over 16 amino acids. With V trimmed by 0 bases and J by 6 bases, 6 bases remained unmatched. Germline V gene sequence: CDR1 LGHDT, CDR2 YNNKEL (reference sequence). CDR3 coding DNA: TGTGCCAGCAGCCAAGACGCTAGCGGGGGGGCCCGCGAGCAGTACTTC. Its protein is CASSQDASGGAREQYF.

The V call is TRBV19, the J call TRBJ2-2; weak D call: TRBD2 (7 bases). Trimming removed 3 bases at V and 4 bases at J, with 21 bases between. This CDR3 is built from 18 residues. Germline CDR1 is LNHDA and CDR2 is SQIVND (reference sequence). The CDR3 sequence is CASSIPPGRGQGTGELFF. CDR3 coding DNA: TGTGCCAGTAGTATCCCGCCCGGGCGGGGGCAAGGCACCGGGGAGCTGTTTTTT.

The V and J genes are TRBV18 and TRBJ2-7, with D uncertain. Germline V gives CDR1 KGHSH, CDR2 LQKENI. This CDR3 contains 12 residues. With 1 base removed from V and 6 bases from J, the gap between germline ends came to 7 bases. The CDR3 sequence: CASSPQNSEQYF. CDR3 DNA: TGTGCCAGCTCACCACAGAACAGCGAGCAGTACTTC.

The V call is TRBV12-3 or TRBV12-4, the J call TRBJ2-5; 7 nucleotides agree with TRBD1. There are 13 residues in the CDR3. The trim removed 6 bases at V and 5 bases at J, leaving 6 bases unmatched. The CDR3 sequence is CASRQTGMETQYF. As DNA, the CDR3 is TGTGCCAGCAGGCAGACAGGGATGGAGACCCAGTACTTC.

The chain links TRBV5-6 to TRBJ2-7; tentatively, D is TRBD2 (5 bases). Between the trimmed V and J ends, which lost 3 bases and 5 bases, there was a span of 18 bases. CDR1 is SGHDT and CDR2 is YYEEEE in the germline V gene. The length of the CDR3 is 15 residues. The DNA of the CDR3 is TGTGCCAGCAGCTCAATCAACCCTGTGGGAGACGAGCAGTACTTC. Its translation: CASSSINPVGDEQYF. The variable domain in full, completed from reference TRBV5-6 and TRBJ2-7, reads DAGVTQSPTHLIKTRGQQVTLRCSPKSGHDTVSWYQQALGQGPQFIFQYYEEEERQRGNFPDRFSGHQFPNYSSELNVNALLLGDSALYLCASSSINPVGDEQYFGPGTRLTVT.

The chain combines TRBV28 with TRBJ2-2; D unresolved. Trimming stripped 2 bases from V and 3 bases from J, with 4 bases between. The germline CDR1 and CDR2 sequences are MDHEN and SYDVKM. The CDR3 covers 13 residues. The CDR3, as DNA: TGTGCCAGCAGTTTACAGTACACCGGGGAGCTGTTTTTT. Its protein is CASSLQYTGELFF.